Listed here are 5 T cell receptor delta chains from one sample, sequenced in a study of γδ T cells in repeated Plasmodium falciparum infection. Flow sorting of PBMC yielded separate Vgamma9/Vdelta2+ and Vdelta2-negative gammadelta T cell populations for bulk repertoire analysis. TCRdb ran CATT on the multiplex PCR reads. Found here are some 51,000 delta-chain clones, about 1.9% of them singletons; the top ten hold 24%. Sequencing was carried out using gamma-delta T cells from blood. These receptor sequences come from a pool of human donors (malaria-infected and uninfected, not separated).

This clone was recorded at least ten times. A far more abundant clone sits one base away, making this likely a read error. At the DNA level, this CDR3 is encoded by other sequences in the same sample as well. The CDR3 DNA reads TGTGCTCTAGGGAAGTTCCTCTGGGGGATACGCGGGGTTATTTACACCGATAAACTCATCTTT. Encoded protein: CALGKFLWGIRGVIYTDKLIF. The chain has TRDV1 and TRDJ1, with 12 bases fitting TRDD3. The CDR3 is 21 amino acids. Looked up from germline, CDR1 is TSWWSYY and CDR2 is QGS. Trimming took 9 bases from V and 0 from J; bases not matched to a gene: 23.

This clone appeared many times. The chain links TRDV1 to TRDJ1; D is unclear. The CDR3 extends over 19 amino acids. The V end was cut by 4 bases, the J end by 3 bases, with 27 bases between. Germline CDR1 and CDR2: TSWWSYY and QGS. CDR3 sequence: CALGVPSLTGVNKADKLIF. In nucleotides, the CDR3 is TGTGCTCTTGGGGTCCCCTCTCTCACGGGCGTTAATAAGGCCGATAAACTCATCTTT.

Concerning this clone itself: The protein in TCRdb stems from a much larger clone and differs at residue 22 from this DNA's translation, likely a read error; here the protein is translated from the DNA. No call exists for the J gene, whereas the V gene is TRDV1; no check of the table's D call, TRDD3, against the DNA was made. This CDR3 region has 23 residues. Germline CDR1 reads TSWWSYY; CDR2 reads QGS. CDR3 nucleotides: TGTGCTCTTGGGGTAGTGGCGGTTTCGCCTTACTGGGGGACCCCCTTGTACACCGATAAACTCACCTTT. Protein: CALGVVAVSPYWGTPLYTDKLTF.

As to this clone: This DNA translates differently at residue 6 from the TCRdb protein, which is that of a much larger clone; a read error is likely, and the protein shown is the DNA's own translation. The chain couples TRDV2 to TRDJ1, with TRDD3 as a possible D gene (6 bases). Matching the DNA to germline supplied the J gene, which TCRdb does not give. This CDR3 has 15 amino acids. V was cut by 2 bases and J by 10 bases, with 22 bases left in between. CDR1 is GEAIGNYY and CDR2 is EKD in the germline V gene. The CDR3 reads CACDNVGGEEKRLIF. CDR3 nucleotide sequence: TGTGCCTGTGACAACGTGGGGGGGGAGGAGAAGAGACTCATCTTT.

This clone was seen many times. TCRdb lists the protein of a much larger clone for this DNA, which differs at residue 4, so this is likely a read error; the protein given here is translated from the DNA itself. This chain links TRDV3 with TRDJ1, with 8 bases matching TRDD3. The J segment lost 6 bases and the V segment lost 3 bases, leaving 15 bases of the junction unmatched. Germline loops: CDR1 TVYSNPD, CDR2 GDNSRS (reference sequence). CDR3 length: 15 amino acids. This CDR3 is CAFLYGIRNPHKLIF. In DNA form, the CDR3 reads TGTGCCTTCCTCTACGGGATACGAAACCCCCATAAACTCATCTTT.